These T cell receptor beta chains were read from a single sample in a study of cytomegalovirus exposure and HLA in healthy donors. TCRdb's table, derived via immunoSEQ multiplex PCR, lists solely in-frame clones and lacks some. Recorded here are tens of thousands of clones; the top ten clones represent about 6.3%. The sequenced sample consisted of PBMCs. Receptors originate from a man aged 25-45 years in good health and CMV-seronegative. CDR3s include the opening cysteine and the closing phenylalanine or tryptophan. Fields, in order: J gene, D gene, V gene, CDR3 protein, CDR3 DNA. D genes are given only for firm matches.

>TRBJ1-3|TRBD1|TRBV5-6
CASSKLQGHGGNTIYF
TGTGCCAGCAGCAAGCTACAGGGGCACGGTGGAAACACCATATATTTT
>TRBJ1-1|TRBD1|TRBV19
CASSTGTGGNTEAFF
TGTGCCAGTAGTACGGGAACAGGGGGAAACACTGAAGCTTTCTTT
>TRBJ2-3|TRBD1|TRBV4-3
CASSREETGGADTQYF
TGCGCCAGCAGCCGGGAAGAGACAGGGGGCGCGGATACGCAGTATTTT
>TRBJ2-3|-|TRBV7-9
CASSLERGTDTQYF
TGTGCCAGCAGCTTAGAACGGGGGACAGATACGCAGTATTTT
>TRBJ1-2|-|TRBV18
CASSPYARADTF
TGTGCCAGCTCACCATACGCTAGAGCAGACACCTTC
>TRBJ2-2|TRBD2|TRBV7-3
CASSPSGGTGELFF
TGTGCCAGCAGTCCGAGCGGGGGCACCGGGGAGCTGTTTTTT
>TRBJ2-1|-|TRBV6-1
CASSYGPYNEQFF
TGTGCCAGCAGTTATGGGCCCTACAATGAGCAGTTCTTC
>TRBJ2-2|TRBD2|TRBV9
CASSDRGGYTGELFF
TGTGCCAGCAGCGACCGCGGGGGGTACACCGGGGAGCTGTTTTTT
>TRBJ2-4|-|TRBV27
CASSTGVKNIQYF
TGTGCCAGCAGTACCGGAGTCAAAAACATTCAGTACTTC
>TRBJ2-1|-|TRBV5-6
CASSAPSSDEQFF
TGTGCCAGCAGCGCCCCTTCTAGCGATGAGCAGTTCTTC
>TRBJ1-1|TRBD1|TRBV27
CASSRDRATEAFF
TGTGCCAGCAGCCGGGACAGGGCCACTGAAGCTTTCTTT
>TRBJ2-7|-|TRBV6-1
CASSELLAQINYEQYF
TGTGCCAGCAGTGAATTATTGGCCCAGATTAACTACGAGCAGTACTTC